The sequence of this TCR beta chain was determined in a study of OX40 agonist ivuxolimab in advanced cancers. Study information: As their treatment, patients were administered ivuxolimab, an agonistic anti-OX40 (CD134) antibody. At approximately 83% male, the cohort had a mean age of 60 years, ranging from about 20 to 80.

The data were produced by immunoSEQ multiplex PCR, yet TCRdb's version contains in-frame clones alone and is incomplete. This sample has tens of thousands of clones, with 82% found just once. The CDR3 extends over 19 amino acids. As concerns this clone: The antigen is not known.

Points from the study as a whole: More expanded clones were seen, on average, in CD8+ T cells than in CD4+. At 0.1 to 3.0 mg/kg, CD4+ and CD8+ blood T cells expanded clonally by week 6.

The receptor was derived from an adult with an advanced solid tumor such as melanoma, head and neck, liver or kidney cancer. Here the sequenced sample was CD4+ or CD8+ T cells sorted from blood, taken in a trial of the OX40 agonist ivuxolimab. The rearrangement joins TRBV21-1 to TRBJ2-2; no DNA check was done on the table's D call, TRBD2. TRBV21-1 is a known pseudogene. CDR3 sequence: CASSLPGLAGENNTGELFF. The CDR3 bases are TGTGCCAGCAGCCTCCCGGGACTAGCGGGAGAGAATAACACCGGGGAGCTGTTTTTT.